A single sample gave rise to the 17 T cell receptor beta chains below, sequenced in a study of T-cell reconstitution after alpha-beta-depleted transplantation in children. A library of TCRbeta sequences, prepared with unique molecular identifiers, was generated. TCRdb re-derived calls from the PCR reads in MiXCR, one entry per CDR3 protein. The data hold a few hundred thousand distinct CDR3 sequences, with about an eighth observed a single time. The input for sequencing was PBMCs, taken from the stem cell graft. These TCRs come from a human donor who donated a stem cell graft to a child with Fanconi anemia.

This clonotype came up a few times. V usage is TRBV20-1 and J usage is TRBJ2-1; 11 positions match TRBD2. V shed 1 base, J shed 4 bases, and the junction held 9 bases outside the gene matches. Germline V gene data show CDR1 as DFQATT and CDR2 as SNEGSKA (reference sequence). The CDR3 is made up of 17 amino acids. CDR3 DNA: TGCAGTGCTAGAGTAGCGGGGGGGCCCGTGAGGTACAATGAGCAGTTCTTC. Translated: CSARVAGGPVRYNEQFF.

J is TRBJ1-1 and V is TRBV30; 7 positions match TRBD1. The CDR3 extends over 17 amino acids. The V segment lost 3 bases and the J segment 4 bases; nucleotides outside the gene matches: 17. Germline loops: CDR1 GTSNPN, CDR2 SVGIG (reference sequence). The CDR3 is CAWSLGGDGLVGTEAFF. DNA of the CDR3: TGTGCCTGGAGCTTAGGGGGCGACGGGTTGGTCGGCACTGAAGCTTTCTTT.

This clonotype appeared a few times. The chain links TRBV11-1 to TRBJ1-1, with 9 bases fitting TRBD1. The CDR3 is 18 residues long. Unmatched junction bases numbered 14, after V lost 1 base and J lost 5 bases. From germline, CDR1 is SGHAT and CDR2 FQDESV (reference sequence). CDR3 region: CASSLEARGTGIGTEAFF. CDR3 bases: TGTGCCAGCAGCTTAGAAGCCCGGGGGACAGGGATCGGAACTGAAGCTTTCTTT.

The chain carries TRBV5-1 and TRBJ2-3, with 12 bases that match TRBD1. CDR1 is SGHRS, CDR2 YFSETQ, per germline. CDR3 length: 13 amino acids. The V gene end was trimmed by 5 bases and the J gene end by 6 bases; junction bases not matched to a gene: 1. CDR3 nucleotide sequence: TGCGCCAGCAGGGGACAGGGGGCGGATACGCAGTATTTT. Protein sequence: CASRGQGADTQYF.

This clonotype has just a few counts. This chain joins TRBV7-9 and TRBJ1-1; TRBD1 agrees at 9 bases. CDR3 length equals 14 residues. V trimming: 5 bases; J trimming: 7 bases; junction bases outside the gene matches: 8. Germline V lookup: CDR1 SEHNR, CDR2 FQNEAQ (reference sequence). For the CDR3, the DNA is TGTGCCAGCAGCACTCGGACAGGGGAAATTGAAGCTTTCTTT. It translates to CASSTRTGEIEAFF.

This clonotype was seen repeatedly, ten times or more. The chain recombines TRBV12-3 or TRBV12-4 with TRBJ2-1; the match to TRBD2 covers 11 bases. This CDR3 spans 14 amino acids. Germline trimming cut 6 bases from V and 7 bases from J; bases unmatched to any gene: 5. The CDR3 sequence is CASSLAGGRNEQFF. The CDR3 DNA sequence: TGTGCCAGCAGCCTAGCGGGGGGCAGAAATGAGCAGTTCTTC.

The rearrangement joins TRBV7-9 to TRBJ2-5, with 7 positions matching TRBD2. Germline V gives CDR1 SEHNR, CDR2 FQNEAQ (reference sequence). V lost 4 bases, J lost 1 base, and 6 bases stayed unmatched. CDR3 length equals 15 residues. The CDR3 DNA reads TGTGCCAGCAGCTCCCTCGGGGGGACCCAAGAGACCCAGTACTTC. This sequence encodes CASSSLGGTQETQYF.

Of note for this clonotype: This clone may be a read error of a much larger clone one base away. This chain joins TRBV11-2 and TRBJ2-1; TRBD2 is a possible D gene (5 bases). Germline CDR1 reads SGHAT; CDR2 reads FQNNGV. The CDR3 has 18 amino acids. CDR3 DNA sequence: TGTGCCAGCGGCTTAGATCTCCGCCGATCGGGGAAATACAATGAGCAGTTCTTC. It translates to CASGLDLRRSGKYNEQFF. The whole variable domain, filled in from reference TRBV11-2 and TRBJ2-1, reads EAGVAQSPRYKIIEKRQSVAFWCNPISGHATLYWYQQILGQGPKLLIQFQNNGVVDDSQLPKDRFSAERLKGVDSTLKIQPAKLEDSAVYLCASGLDLRRSGKYNEQFFGPGTRLTVL.

V usage is TRBV6-1 and J usage is TRBJ1-1; TRBD1 might be the D (6 bases). V shed 6 bases and J shed 5 bases, with 19 bases lying between them. This CDR3 comprises 15 residues. Germline loops: CDR1 MNHNS, CDR2 SASEGT. The CDR3 sequence: CASRGHPPLRTEAFF. The CDR3 nucleotides are TGTGCCAGCAGGGGACATCCTCCCCTGAGGACTGAAGCTTTCTTT.

This clonotype was seen a few times. In nucleotides, the CDR3 is TGCGCCAGCAGCCAGGCATTAGCGGGGGGGAACAATGAGCAGTTCTTC. This encodes CASSQALAGGNNEQFF. V and J are TRBV4-3 and TRBJ2-1, with TRBD2 identical over 11 bases. Germline V gives CDR1 LGHNA, CDR2 YSLEER. J was trimmed by 5 bases and V by 3 bases; bases with no gene match: 6. The CDR3 runs to 16 residues.

V gene TRBV7-6 combines with J gene TRBJ2-1, with 7 nucleotides matching TRBD2. Per the germline V gene, CDR1 is SGHVS and CDR2 is FNYEAQ. This CDR3 has 16 residues. Losses at the gene ends were 5 bases for V and 10 bases for J; bases not matched to a gene: 17. The CDR3 nucleotides are TGTGCCAGCAGCCCCCCCAGCGGGGCCGTTCTTGAGGAGCAGTTCTTC. This gives the protein CASSPPSGAVLEEQFF.

This clonotype appeared a few times. The J gene is TRBJ2-5, the V gene TRBV7-8; either TRBD1 or TRBD2 may supply D (6 bases each). CDR3 length: 16 amino acids. Looked up from germline, CDR1 is SGHVS and CDR2 is FQNEAQ. The V and J ends lost 3 bases and 5 bases respectively, with 19 bases between them. In nucleotides, the CDR3 is TGTGCCAGCAGCTTGCTGGGGGGCCCCATAGGGGAGACCCAGTACTTC. Encoded protein: CASSLLGGPIGETQYF.

There are a few counts of this clonotype. The chain combines TRBV15 with TRBJ1-5; 7 nucleotides align to TRBD1. CDR3 length equals 15 residues. The ends lost 7 bases at V and 6 bases at J; junction bases unmatched: 12. Germline CDR1 is LNHNV and CDR2 is YYDKDF (reference sequence). CDR3: CATTRGGQLVQPQHF. The CDR3 DNA follows: TGTGCCACCACCCGAGGGGGCCAACTGGTTCAGCCCCAGCATTTT.

The table lists this clonotype with a few counts. CDR3 DNA: TGCGCCAGCGCCCGGGACGGGTCCTACGAGCAGTACTTC. Amino acids: CASARDGSYEQYF. The chain is built from TRBV5-1 and TRBJ2-7, with D possibly called TRBD1 or TRBD2 (5 bases each). CDR1 SGHRS and CDR2 YFSETQ come from the germline V gene. This CDR3 comprises 13 residues. The V end was cut by 7 bases, the J end by 1 base, with 12 bases between.

The sample holds a few counts of this clonotype. The chain joins TRBV7-2 to TRBJ2-3; D remains unclear. The CDR3 length is 14 residues. Germline assignment: CDR1 SGHTA and CDR2 FQGNSA. Deletions cut 3 bases from V and 2 bases from J, with 9 bases between. The CDR3 protein is CASSFIVTTDTQYF. For the CDR3, the DNA is TGTGCCAGCAGCTTCATAGTGACCACAGATACGCAGTATTTT.

The sample holds a few counts of this clonotype. The chain carries TRBV5-1 and TRBJ2-3; D is unresolved. This CDR3 contains 16 residues. V was pared by 4 bases and J by 1 base, with 16 bases between. Germline assignment: CDR1 SGHRS and CDR2 YFSETQ. In DNA form, the CDR3 reads TGCGCCAGCAGCCAAACCGGGCTGACGGGCACAGATACGCAGTATTTT. Amino acids: CASSQTGLTGTDTQYF. The whole variable domain, filled in from reference TRBV5-1 and TRBJ2-3, reads KAGVTQTPRYLIKTRGQQVTLSCSPISGHRSVSWYQQTPGQGLQFLFEYFSETQRNKGNFPGRFSGRQFSNSRSEMNVSTLELGDSALYLCASSQTGLTGTDTQYFGPGTRLTVL.

Many counts were recorded for this clonotype. The chain joins TRBV12-3 or TRBV12-4 to TRBJ1-5; D is undetermined. The CDR3 is 13 amino acids. The germline V and J ends were trimmed by 6 bases and 7 bases, with 13 bases remaining between them. The CDR3 DNA sequence: TGTGCCAGCAGCTTTCAATGGACCCAGCCCCAGCATTTT. Encoded protein: CASSFQWTQPQHF.